The 20 T cell receptor beta chains presented below share a single source sample, sequenced in a study of blood T cell repertoires in COVID-19. Produced via immunoSEQ multiplex PCR; TCRdb's table is partial and in-frame only. The sample includes 50,000 to 70,000 clones, roughly 86% of them seen just once. The source material was peripheral blood. These receptors originate from a man between 60 and 70 years old with active or convalescent COVID-19.

The chain carries TRBV6-5 and TRBJ1-2; 9 bases line up with TRBD1. This CDR3 spans 14 amino acids. Germline V lookup: CDR1 MNHEY, CDR2 SVGAGI. After removal of 7 bases from V and 8 bases from J, the junction contained 11 bases not matched to a gene. The CDR3 spells CASTPGTGLGGYTF. The CDR3 region has the DNA TGTGCCAGCACCCCCGGGACAGGGTTGGGCGGCTACACCTTC.

The chain uses TRBV6-4 and TRBJ1-1; D remains unclear. Trimming shortened V by 4 bases and J by 5 bases, and 11 bases separated the two germline ends. Germline CDR1 and CDR2: MRHNA and SNTAGT. The CDR3 loop spans 13 amino acids. The CDR3: CASSAEGGTEAFF. For the CDR3, the DNA is TGTGCCAGCAGTGCTGAGGGCGGTACTGAAGCTTTCTTT.

The chain is built from TRBV3-1 (or the pseudogene TRBV3-2) and TRBJ1-4; D uncertain. V was pared by 2 bases and J by 4 bases, with 2 bases between. Germline CDR1 and CDR2: LGHDT and YNNKEL (reference sequence). The CDR3 is 12 amino acids. The CDR3, as DNA: TGTGCCAGCAGCCAACGTAATGAAAAACTGTTTTTT. It codes for CASSQRNEKLFF.

The V call is TRBV28, the J call TRBJ1-5; D not certain. The CDR3 covers 15 residues. Trimming shortened V by 3 bases and J by 5 bases, and 14 bases separated the two germline ends. The germline V gene has CDR1 MDHEN and CDR2 SYDVKM. CDR3 nucleotides: TGTGCCAGCAGTTTCGCGGGGTCCGGCGATCAGCCCCAGCATTTT. Translated, it gives CASSFAGSGDQPQHF.

This clone was recorded once. The gene calls are TRBV19 and TRBJ1-2, with 7 bases aligning to TRBD1. J lost 5 bases, V lost 2 bases, and 5 bases had no gene match. Germline CDR1 and CDR2: LNHDA and SQIVND (reference sequence). The CDR3 length is 14 residues. Written as DNA, the CDR3 is TGTGCCAGTAGTATAAAGGCAGGGGGGTATGGCTACACCTTC. Translated, it gives CASSIKAGGYGYTF.

J is TRBJ2-1 and V is TRBV15, with 7 bases lining up with TRBD2. After removal of 1 base from V and 1 base from J, the junction contained 1 base not matched to a gene. The germline V gene has CDR1 LNHNV and CDR2 YYDKDF (reference sequence). The CDR3 has 15 amino acids. In DNA form, the CDR3 reads TGTGCCACCAGCAGAGTCGGGGGGTCCTACAATGAGCAGTTCTTC. Residues: CATSRVGGSYNEQFF.

Only one count was recorded for this clone. V and J are TRBV19 and TRBJ2-2; 10 nucleotides match TRBD1. Unmatched junction bases numbered 23, after V lost 4 bases and J lost 9 bases. CDR1 and CDR2 from the germline V gene are LNHDA and SQIVND (reference sequence). There are 20 residues in the CDR3. CDR3 residues: CASSTRDRGPVGLKSRELFF. The CDR3 nucleotides read TGTGCCAGTAGTACCCGGGACAGGGGTCCGGTAGGACTAAAGAGTAGGGAGCTGTTTTTT. The complete variable domain, with remaining parts taken from reference TRBV19 and TRBJ2-2, reads DGGITQSPKYLFRKEGQNVTLSCEQNLNHDAMYWYRQDPGQGLRLIYYSQIVNDFQKGDIAEGYSVSREKKESFPLTVTSAQKNPTAFYLCASSTRDRGPVGLKSRELFFGEGSRLTVL.

Worth noting for this clone: One junction end disagrees with the germline gene, perhaps due to a read error. V usage is TRBV6-5 and J usage is TRBJ2-6, with D perhaps TRBD2 (5 bases). The germline V gene has CDR1 MNHEY and CDR2 SVGAGI. The CDR3 sequence is 15 residues long. CDR3 nucleotide sequence: TGTGCCAGCAGTAGGACGGGATCTGGGTCCAACGTCCTGACTTTC. This codes for CASSRTGSGSNVLTF.

V usage is TRBV9 and J usage is TRBJ2-1, with 9 positions matching TRBD1. J gave up 2 bases and V 3 bases, and 3 bases lay outside the gene matches. The germline V gene encodes CDR1 SGDLS and CDR2 YYNGEE. The length of the CDR3 is 15 residues. CDR3 sequence (DNA): TGTGCCAGCAGCGCGGGACAGGGCCCCTACAATGAGCAGTTCTTC. Translated: CASSAGQGPYNEQFF.

The V and J genes are TRBV5-1 and TRBJ1-1; tentative D call: TRBD1 (6 bases). The CDR3 is 14 residues long. V was cut by 0 bases and J by 3 bases, with 9 bases left in between. Germline CDR1 and CDR2: SGHRS and YFSETQ. The CDR3 spells CASSLVGGDTEAFF. The CDR3 DNA reads as TGCGCCAGCAGCTTGGTAGGGGGGGACACTGAAGCTTTCTTT.

The V gene is TRBV3-1 (or the pseudogene TRBV3-2), the J gene TRBJ1-2; D ambiguous. Germline CDR1 LGHDT, CDR2 YNNKEL (reference sequence). Trimming pared 0 bases from V and 6 bases from J, leaving 5 bases between. The CDR3 spans 12 residues. The CDR3 region is CASSQDPNGYTF. The DNA of the CDR3 is TGTGCCAGCAGCCAAGACCCCAATGGCTACACCTTC.

The CDR3 DNA sequence: TGTGCCAGCAGCTTATCGGGACAGCCATTTGAAGCTTTCTTT. Translated: CASSLSGQPFEAFF. The chain recombines TRBV7-8 with TRBJ1-1; 7 bases are a match to TRBD1. The CDR3 extends over 14 amino acids. J gave up 7 bases and V 2 bases, and 7 bases lay outside the gene matches. CDR1 and CDR2 from the germline V gene are SGHVS and FQNEAQ.

In this sample, this clone turned up a few times. The V and J genes are TRBV6-5 and TRBJ1-2, with 9 bases lining up with TRBD1. This CDR3 contains 14 residues. Germline V gives CDR1 MNHEY, CDR2 SVGAGI. V lost 6 bases, J lost 8 bases, and 10 bases stayed unmatched. CDR3 nucleotide sequence: TGTGCCAGCAGGACTGGGGACAGGGAATACGGCTACACCTTC. It codes for CASRTGDREYGYTF.

This clone has only one observation. This chain uses TRBV19 with TRBJ2-1, with D maybe TRBD2 (5 bases). The CDR3 is 14 residues long. With 3 bases removed from V and 6 bases from J, the gap between germline ends came to 12 bases. Germline V gene sequence: CDR1 LNHDA, CDR2 SQIVND (reference sequence). The DNA of the CDR3 is TGTGCCAGTAGTATCAAGCCCGGGGTCAATGAGCAGTTCTTC. As protein: CASSIKPGVNEQFF.

The chain employs TRBV18 and TRBJ1-3; D perhaps matches TRBD1 (5 bases). Trimming left V 5 bases short and J 0 bases short, with 8 bases between. This CDR3 comprises 14 residues. Per the germline V gene, CDR1 is KGHSH and CDR2 is LQKENI. CDR3 residues: CASSGGGSGNTIYF. As DNA, the CDR3 is TGTGCCAGCTCAGGCGGGGGCTCTGGAAACACCATATATTTT.

The chain links TRBV18 to TRBJ1-3; 8 nucleotides line up with TRBD1. From germline, CDR1 is KGHSH and CDR2 LQKENI. The V segment lost 0 bases and the J segment 4 bases; nucleotides outside the gene matches: 5. This CDR3 contains 16 residues. CDR3 DNA: TGTGCCAGCTCACCACCCGACAGGGGCCTCGGAAACACCATATATTTT. Protein sequence: CASSPPDRGLGNTIYF. The entire variable domain, with the rest obtained from reference TRBV18 and TRBJ1-3, is as follows: NAGVMQNPRHLVRRRGQEARLRCSPMKGHSHVYWYRQLPEEGLKFMVYLQKENIIDESGMPKERFSAEFPKEGPSILRIQQVVRGDSAAYFCASSPPDRGLGNTIYFGEGSWLTVV.

V is TRBV7-2 and J is TRBJ1-6; possible D gene TRBD1, 5 bases. Germline V lookup: CDR1 SGHTA, CDR2 FQGNSA. Trimming took off 2 bases at V and 7 bases at J, with 12 bases between the two ends. The CDR3 covers 15 residues. The CDR3 coding sequence is TGTGCCAGCAGCTTAATTCAGGGTGGGAATTCACCCCTCCACTTT. Its protein product is CASSLIQGGNSPLHF.

This clone came up once. The J gene is TRBJ1-1, the V gene TRBV25-1; D remains unclear. The CDR3 totals 12 residues. CDR1 and CDR2 (germline): MGHDK, SYGVNS. V was shortened by 3 bases and J by 9 bases, with 11 bases between the two germline ends. The DNA for the CDR3 is TGTGCCAGCAGTGATAATCCGCCTAAAGCTTTCTTT. This encodes CASSDNPPKAFF.

The V and J genes are TRBV15 and TRBJ2-2, with TRBD2 as a possible D gene (5 bases). V lost 1 base and J lost 7, with 10 bases in between. Germline CDR1 reads LNHNV; CDR2 reads YYDKDF (reference sequence). CDR3 size: 14 residues. CDR3 coding DNA: TGTGCCACCAGCAGAGTTCGGGATCTCGGGGAGCTGTTTTTT. The encoded protein is CATSRVRDLGELFF.

This clone was seen more than once but under ten times. The chain carries TRBV6-2 or TRBV6-3 and TRBJ2-3, with TRBD2 identical over 9 bases. This CDR3 is 17 amino acids long. With V trimmed by 5 bases and J by 2 bases, 11 bases remained unmatched. CDR1 and CDR2 (germline): MNHEY, SVGEGT. DNA for the CDR3: TGTGCCAGCAGTAAAACCCTGACTAGCGGAAACACAGATACGCAGTATTTT. This gives the protein CASSKTLTSGNTDTQYF.